This record concerns one TCR beta chain sequence. What it binds is unknown. The V and J ends lost 4 bases and 4 bases respectively, with 20 bases between them. This CDR3 spans 16 amino acids. CDR1 is KGHSH and CDR2 is LQKENI in the germline V gene. This sample was taken from a study of cytomegalovirus exposure and HLA in healthy donors. Broader study findings: First-cohort TCR clusters were later found to tend to co-occur in the 120 or so validation repertoires.

Sequencing used immunoSEQ multiplex PCR; TCRdb keeps in-frame clones, though not all of them. The data contain about 65,000 clones, 90% to 95% of them seen just once; the ten biggest clones take up 1% to 1.5%. The TCR sequence derives from a woman under 30 in good health and CMV-seronegative. The chain couples TRBV18 to TRBJ2-7; the D gene is possibly TRBD2 (7 bases). The specimen sequenced was PBMCs. The CDR3 DNA reads TGTGCCAGCTCACGGGGGGGCGCGGTTTTAGCATACGAGCAGTACTTC. This gives the protein CASSRGGAVLAYEQYF.